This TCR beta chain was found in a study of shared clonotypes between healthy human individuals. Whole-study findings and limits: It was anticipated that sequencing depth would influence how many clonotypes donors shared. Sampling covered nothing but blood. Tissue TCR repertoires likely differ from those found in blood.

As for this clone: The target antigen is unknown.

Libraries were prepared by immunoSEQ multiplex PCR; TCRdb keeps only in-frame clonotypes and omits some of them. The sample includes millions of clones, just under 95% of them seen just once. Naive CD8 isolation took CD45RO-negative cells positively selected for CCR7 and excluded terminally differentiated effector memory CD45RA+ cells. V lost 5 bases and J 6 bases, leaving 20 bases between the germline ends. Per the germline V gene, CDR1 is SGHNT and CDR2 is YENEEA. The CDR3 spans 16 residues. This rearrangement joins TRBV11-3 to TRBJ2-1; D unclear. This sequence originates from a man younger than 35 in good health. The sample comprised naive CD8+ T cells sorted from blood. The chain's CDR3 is CASSGPGLSTPNEQFF. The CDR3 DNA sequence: TGTGCCAGCAGCGGACCCGGCCTCTCAACCCCCAATGAGCAGTTCTTC. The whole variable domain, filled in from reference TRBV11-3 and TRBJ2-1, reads EAGVVQSPRYKIIEKKQPVAFWCNPISGHNTLYWYLQNLGQGPELLIRYENEEAVDDSQLPKDRFSAERLKGVDSTLKIQPAELGDSAVYLCASSGPGLSTPNEQFFGPGTRLTVL.